The rows below give T cell receptor beta chains drawn from one sample of a study of shared clonotypes between healthy human individuals. Produced via immunoSEQ multiplex PCR; TCRdb's table is partial and in-frame only. In the table there are about 2.4 million clones, over 85% of which are singletons. The sample was naive CD4+ T cells from PBMCs. These receptors all come from a man aged 18 to 35 in good health. Some clones in this sample may be carry-over from other donors' samples. The CDR3 runs from the conserved cysteine through the conserved F or W. Fields, in order: D gene, J gene, V gene, clone size, CDR3 protein, CDR3 DNA. A D gene is named only where the DNA matches it firmly. Size values are once, few and many counts, or a class for expanded clones, and some rows have none.

d_call: .; j_call: TRBJ2-1; v_call: TRBV11-2; clone_size: .; cdr3_aa: CASSLDWRWGQFF; cdr3_nt: TGTGCCAGCAGCTTAGACTGGAGGTGGGGGCAGTTCTTC
d_call: .; j_call: TRBJ1-1; v_call: TRBV6-1; clone_size: .; cdr3_aa: CASSEWGPGAEEAFF; cdr3_nt: TGTGCCAGCAGTGAATGGGGACCGGGAGCAGAAGAAGCTTTCTTT
d_call: .; j_call: TRBJ1-5; v_call: TRBV5-1; clone_size: .; cdr3_aa: CASSLEAGQPQHF; cdr3_nt: TGCGCCAGCAGCTTGGAGGCGGGACAGCCCCAGCATTTT
d_call: .; j_call: TRBJ2-7; v_call: TRBV9; clone_size: .; cdr3_aa: CASSVGKFAAPYEQYF; cdr3_nt: TGTGCCAGCAGCGTAGGCAAGTTTGCTGCACCCTACGAGCAGTACTTC
d_call: .; j_call: TRBJ1-5; v_call: TRBV5-1; clone_size: .; cdr3_aa: CASSLGTADGNQPQHF; cdr3_nt: TGCGCCAGCAGCTTGGGGACAGCGGATGGCAATCAGCCCCAGCATTTT
d_call: .; j_call: TRBJ2-5; v_call: TRBV7-9; clone_size: .; cdr3_aa: CASSLVVGETQYF; cdr3_nt: TGTGCCAGCAGCTTAGTGGTCGGAGAGACCCAGTACTTC
d_call: TRBD2; j_call: TRBJ2-7; v_call: TRBV11-2; clone_size: .; cdr3_aa: CASSLVRTSGSYEQYF; cdr3_nt: TGTGCCAGCAGCTTAGTTAGGACTAGCGGATCCTACGAGCAGTACTTC
d_call: .; j_call: TRBJ1-2; v_call: TRBV30; clone_size: .; cdr3_aa: CAWRYPINYGYTF; cdr3_nt: TGTGCCTGGAGGTACCCAATAAACTATGGCTACACCTTC
d_call: .; j_call: TRBJ2-7; v_call: TRBV18; clone_size: once; cdr3_aa: CASSLDRSEQYF; cdr3_nt: TGTGCCAGCTCGCTGGACAGAAGCGAGCAGTACTTC
d_call: .; j_call: TRBJ1-5; v_call: TRBV29-1; clone_size: .; cdr3_aa: CSVRHRADQPQHF; cdr3_nt: TGCAGCGTGCGCCACAGGGCGGATCAGCCCCAGCATTTT
d_call: TRBD1; j_call: TRBJ1-1; v_call: TRBV19; clone_size: once; cdr3_aa: CASSIWQGAFASTEAFF; cdr3_nt: TGTGCCAGTAGTATATGGCAGGGGGCCTTTGCTAGCACTGAAGCTTTCTTT
d_call: TRBD1; j_call: TRBJ1-1; v_call: TRBV27; clone_size: .; cdr3_aa: CASTLGAGGYTEAFF; cdr3_nt: TGTGCCAGCACCCTAGGGGCAGGGGGCTACACTGAAGCTTTCTTT
d_call: .; j_call: TRBJ2-1; v_call: TRBV6-1; clone_size: .; cdr3_aa: CASRPLTGNNEQFF; cdr3_nt: TGTGCCAGCAGACCCCTTACCGGGAACAATGAGCAGTTCTTC
d_call: TRBD1; j_call: TRBJ2-2; v_call: TRBV28; clone_size: .; cdr3_aa: CASSRSDRAPGELFF; cdr3_nt: TGTGCCAGCAGTAGATCTGACAGGGCGCCCGGGGAGCTGTTTTTT